Below are 8 T cell receptor beta chains sequenced from a single sample in a study of cytomegalovirus exposure and HLA in healthy donors (dated by TCRdb to about 2017). The method was the immunoSEQ multiplex PCR assay. For the multiplex PCR, a mixture combining 60 forward primers for TCR Vbeta segments and 13 reverse primers for TCR Jbeta segments was used. TCRdb retrieved this table from immuneACCESS and kept in-frame rearrangements only. Not all clones are present; in checked studies, unresolved V genes account for under half, and no reason is known for the remainder. The sample contains under 200,000 clones, about 79% of them found a single time. The ten most abundant clones make up approximately 6.5% of the sample. Material for sequencing was PBMCs. The receptors originated from a middle-aged man in good health and CMV-seropositive.

The chain is built from TRBV9 and TRBJ1-4, with unresolved D. Germline V gives CDR1 SGDLS, CDR2 YYNGEE. Trimming cost V 3 bases and J 8 bases, with 17 bases left between them. This CDR3 has 15 amino acids. The CDR3 loop is CASSAQNTAAEKLFF. The CDR3 DNA reads as TGTGCCAGCAGCGCCCAGAATACGGCGGCCGAAAAACTGTTTTTT.

The CDR3 sequence: CASSQEKTGSANEQFF. CDR3 nucleotides: TGCGCCAGCAGCCAGGAAAAAACAGGGTCGGCGAATGAGCAGTTCTTC. This chain uses TRBV4-1 with TRBJ2-1; possible D gene TRBD1, 6 bases. Germline assignment: CDR1 MGHRA and CDR2 YSYEKL. There are 16 residues in the CDR3. V was trimmed by 3 bases and J by 7 bases, leaving 19 bases between them.

This clone was detected once. The rearrangement uses TRBV21-1 and TRBJ2-5; the table assigns TRBD1, which was not confirmed against the DNA. TRBV21-1 is assigned pseudogene status. The CDR3 spans 16 residues. DNA for the CDR3: TGTGCCAGCAGCAAAGGAAACAGGGGAGTACAAGAGACCCAGTACTTC. This sequence encodes CASSKGNRGVQETQYF.

The rearrangement uses TRBV7-2 and TRBJ2-1; 11 nucleotides match TRBD1. Losses at the gene ends were 1 base for V and 5 bases for J; bases not matched to a gene: 13. The CDR3 length is 19 residues. The germline V gene has CDR1 SGHTA and CDR2 FQGNSA. The CDR3 here is CASSLGTQDRGPRDNEQFF. The CDR3 DNA reads as TGTGCCAGCAGCTTAGGTACCCAGGACAGGGGGCCCCGGGACAATGAGCAGTTCTTC.

This chain joins TRBV28 and TRBJ2-7; the D gene is possibly TRBD1 (5 bases). This CDR3 spans 14 amino acids. V lost 5 bases to trimming and J lost 1 base, with 12 bases between them. Germline CDR1 is MDHEN and CDR2 is SYDVKM. CDR3 protein: CASSPSRQSYEQYV. For the CDR3, the DNA is TGTGCCAGCAGTCCCTCCCGACAGTCCTACGAGCAGTACGTC.

V usage is TRBV6-1 and J usage is TRBJ2-5; 9 bases map to TRBD1. V shed 4 bases and J 2 bases; nucleotides not matched to a gene: 2. Germline CDR1 reads MNHNS; CDR2 reads SASEGT. The CDR3 length is 14 residues. The CDR3 protein is CASSVGTGQETQYF. DNA of the CDR3: TGTGCCAGCAGTGTCGGGACAGGGCAAGAGACCCAGTACTTC.

V is TRBV7-8 and J is TRBJ1-1; 7 positions agree with TRBD1. Per the germline V gene, CDR1 is SGHVS and CDR2 is FQNEAQ. Germline trimming cut 5 bases from V and 11 bases from J; bases unmatched to any gene: 5. The CDR3 is made up of 11 amino acids. The CDR3 bases are TGTGCCAGCAGCACGGACAGGAATGCTTTCTTT. Protein product: CASSTDRNAFF.

The V and J genes are TRBV28 and TRBJ2-1; D perhaps matches TRBD2 (7 bases). The V and J ends lost 2 bases and 7 bases respectively, with 21 bases between them. This CDR3 is built from 17 residues. Per the germline V gene, CDR1 is MDHEN and CDR2 is SYDVKM. CDR3 loop: CASSLNGHGRGANEQFF. The CDR3 DNA follows: TGTGCCAGCAGTTTAAATGGGCATGGTCGGGGGGCAAATGAGCAGTTCTTC.